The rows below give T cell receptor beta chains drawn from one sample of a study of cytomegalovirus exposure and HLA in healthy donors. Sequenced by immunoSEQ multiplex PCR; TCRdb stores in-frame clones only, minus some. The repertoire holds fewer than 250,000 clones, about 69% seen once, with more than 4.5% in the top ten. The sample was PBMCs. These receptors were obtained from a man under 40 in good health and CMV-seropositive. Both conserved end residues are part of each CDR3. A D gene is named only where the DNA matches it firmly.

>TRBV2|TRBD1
CASSQTGLGSPLHF
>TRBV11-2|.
CASSLVGEYETQYF
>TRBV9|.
CASSVGLHTGELFF
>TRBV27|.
CASRTLAVSYNEQFF
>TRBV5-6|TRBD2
CASSLRAGASYNEQFF
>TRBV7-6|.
CASSLAEESNQPQHF
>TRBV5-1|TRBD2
CASSSAAGVETQYF
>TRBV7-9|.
CASSRQKEKLFF
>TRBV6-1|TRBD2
CASDRGGTSTDTQYF
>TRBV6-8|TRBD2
CARGLGTQYF
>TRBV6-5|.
CASGRVTEAFF
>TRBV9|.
CASSHTSIGHPGEQYF
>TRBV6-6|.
CASSTIRGGTEAFF
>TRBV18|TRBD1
CASSQGQGNEAFF
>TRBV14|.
CASSLMGGSYNEQFF
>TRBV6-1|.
CASSRDYSYEQYF
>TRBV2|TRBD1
CASSPSRKRQGLNEQYF
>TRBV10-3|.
CAISESFEGEQYF
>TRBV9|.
CASSVEGGDTQYF
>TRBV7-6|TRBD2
CASSQRTSGGAYNEQFF
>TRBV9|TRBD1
CASSVDVTGGVDEQYF
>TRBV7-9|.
CASRLGGVNREQFF
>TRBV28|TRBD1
CASNSPGQFPTEQYF
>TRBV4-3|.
CASSQALEAEQYF
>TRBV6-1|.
CASRDTGRGAYEQYF
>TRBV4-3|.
CASSQEVPEIGKLFF
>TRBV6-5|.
CASSYGGTNEQYF
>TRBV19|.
CASSISPPHQPQHF
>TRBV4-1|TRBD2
CASSPSRWEGTTKNIQYF
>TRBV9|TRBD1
CASSAGTVPYEQYF
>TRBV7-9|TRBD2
CASRRLLAGGRNEQFF
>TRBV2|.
CASSSAGRGRGEKLFF
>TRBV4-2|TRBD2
CASSQGVAGGNEQFF
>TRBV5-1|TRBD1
CASSSLTGGNTEAFF
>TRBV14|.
CASSQVRGAGELFF
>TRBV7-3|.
CASSPGQNYGYTF
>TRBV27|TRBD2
CASSLYAGVINEQFF
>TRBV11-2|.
CASRPRGGARKVAYEQYF
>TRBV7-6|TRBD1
CASSLTGGETEAFF
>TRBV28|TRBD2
CASSRTSEGEETQYF